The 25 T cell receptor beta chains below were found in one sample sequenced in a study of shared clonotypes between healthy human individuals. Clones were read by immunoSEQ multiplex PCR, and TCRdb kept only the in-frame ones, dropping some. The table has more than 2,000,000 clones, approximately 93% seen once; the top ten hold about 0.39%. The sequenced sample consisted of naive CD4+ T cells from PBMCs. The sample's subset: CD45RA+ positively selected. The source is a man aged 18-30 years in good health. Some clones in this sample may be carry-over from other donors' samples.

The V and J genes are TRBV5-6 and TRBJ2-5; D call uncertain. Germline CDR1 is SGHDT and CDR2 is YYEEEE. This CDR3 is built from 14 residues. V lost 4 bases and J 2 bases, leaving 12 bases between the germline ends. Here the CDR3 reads CASSPGGIQETQYF. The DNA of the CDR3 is TGTGCCAGCAGCCCCGGTGGTATTCAAGAGACCCAGTACTTC.

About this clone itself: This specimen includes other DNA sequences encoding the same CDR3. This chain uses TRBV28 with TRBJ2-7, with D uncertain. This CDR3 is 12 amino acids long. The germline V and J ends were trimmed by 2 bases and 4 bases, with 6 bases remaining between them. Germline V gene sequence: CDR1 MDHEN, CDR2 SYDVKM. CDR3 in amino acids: CASSLGVYEQYF. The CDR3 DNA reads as TGTGCCAGCAGTTTAGGTGTTTACGAGCAGTACTTC.

The CDR3 sequence is CASSIAASVEETQYF. The DNA of the CDR3 is TGCGCCAGCAGCATAGCCGCGTCCGTTGAAGAGACCCAGTACTTC. The genes are TRBV5-1 and TRBJ2-5; D is uncertain. Trimming removed 4 bases from V and 3 bases from J, with 16 bases in between. Germline lookup yields CDR1 SGHRS and CDR2 YFSETQ. The CDR3 extends over 15 amino acids.

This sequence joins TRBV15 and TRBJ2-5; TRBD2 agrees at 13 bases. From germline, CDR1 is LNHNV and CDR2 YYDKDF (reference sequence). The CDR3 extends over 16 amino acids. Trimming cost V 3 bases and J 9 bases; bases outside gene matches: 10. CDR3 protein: CATSSTSGRAGEAQYF. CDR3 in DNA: TGTGCCACCAGCAGTACTAGCGGGAGGGCCGGGGAGGCCCAGTACTTC.

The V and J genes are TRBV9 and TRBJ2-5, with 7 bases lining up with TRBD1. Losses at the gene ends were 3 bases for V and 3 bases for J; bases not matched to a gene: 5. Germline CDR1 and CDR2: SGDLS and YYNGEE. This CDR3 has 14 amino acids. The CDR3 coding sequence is TGTGCCAGCAGCGGGGGGACAGTTAAAGAGACCCAGTACTTC. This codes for CASSGGTVKETQYF.

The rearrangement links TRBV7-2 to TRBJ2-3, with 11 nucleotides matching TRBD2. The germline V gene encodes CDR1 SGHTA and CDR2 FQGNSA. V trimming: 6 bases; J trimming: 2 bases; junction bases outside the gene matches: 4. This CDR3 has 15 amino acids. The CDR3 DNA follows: TGTGCCAGCAGGACTAGCGGGACGTTCACAGATACGCAGTATTTT. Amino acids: CASRTSGTFTDTQYF.

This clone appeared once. CDR3 in DNA: TGTGCCAGCAGTCAGAGGACTAGCGGGAGTGGAGGTGAGCAGTTCTTC. Amino acid sequence: CASSQRTSGSGGEQFF. This rearrangement joins TRBV2 to TRBJ2-1, with 13 bases fitting TRBD2. CDR3 length: 16 amino acids. V gave up 5 bases and J gave up 9 bases; unmatched junction bases: 10. Germline assignment: CDR1 SNHLY and CDR2 FYNNEI.

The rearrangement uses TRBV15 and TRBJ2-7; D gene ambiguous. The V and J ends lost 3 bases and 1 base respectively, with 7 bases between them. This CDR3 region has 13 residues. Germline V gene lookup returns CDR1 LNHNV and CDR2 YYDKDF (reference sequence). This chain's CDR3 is CATSSPVSYEQYF. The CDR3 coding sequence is TGTGCCACCAGCAGTCCCGTTTCCTACGAGCAGTACTTC.

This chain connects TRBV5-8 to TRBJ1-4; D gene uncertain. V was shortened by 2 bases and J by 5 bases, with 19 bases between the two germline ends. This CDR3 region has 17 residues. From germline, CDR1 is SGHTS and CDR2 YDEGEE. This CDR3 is CASSFIPGPRRNEKLFF. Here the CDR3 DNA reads TGTGCCAGCAGCTTCATACCGGGCCCAAGAAGAAATGAAAAACTGTTTTTT.

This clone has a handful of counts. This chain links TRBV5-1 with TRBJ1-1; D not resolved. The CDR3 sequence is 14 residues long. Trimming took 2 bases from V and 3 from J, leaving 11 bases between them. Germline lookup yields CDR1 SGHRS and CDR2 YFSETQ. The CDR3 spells CASSFLGRDTEAFF. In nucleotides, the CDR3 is TGCGCCAGCAGCTTTTTGGGTAGGGACACTGAAGCTTTCTTT.

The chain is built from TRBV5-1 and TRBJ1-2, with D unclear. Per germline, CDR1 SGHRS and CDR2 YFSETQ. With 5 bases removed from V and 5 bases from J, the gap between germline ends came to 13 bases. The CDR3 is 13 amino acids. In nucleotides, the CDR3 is TGCGCCAGCAGTTCCGGGCCAAAATATGGCTACACCTTC. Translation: CASSSGPKYGYTF.

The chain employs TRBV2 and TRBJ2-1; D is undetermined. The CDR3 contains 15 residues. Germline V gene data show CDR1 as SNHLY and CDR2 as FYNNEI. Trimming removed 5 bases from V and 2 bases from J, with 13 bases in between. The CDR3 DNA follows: TGTGCCAGCAGTCGGTGGCGGAGTACCTACAATGAGCAGTTCTTC. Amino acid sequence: CASSRWRSTYNEQFF.

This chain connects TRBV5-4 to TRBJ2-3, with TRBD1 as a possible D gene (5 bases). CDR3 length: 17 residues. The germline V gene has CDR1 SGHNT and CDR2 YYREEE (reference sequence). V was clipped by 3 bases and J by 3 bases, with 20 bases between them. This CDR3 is CASSSRRAGLFTDTQYF. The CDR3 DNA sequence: TGTGCCAGCAGCTCTCGTAGGGCAGGGCTTTTTACAGATACGCAGTATTTT.

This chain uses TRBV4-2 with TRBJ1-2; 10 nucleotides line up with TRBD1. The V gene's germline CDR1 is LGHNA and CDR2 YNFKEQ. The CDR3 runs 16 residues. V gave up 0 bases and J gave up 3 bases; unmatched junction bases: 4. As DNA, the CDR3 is TGTGCCAGCAGCCAAGATAGGGACAGGGGCCACTATGGCTACACCTTC. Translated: CASSQDRDRGHYGYTF.

DNA for the CDR3: TGTGCCAGCAGCAAAGGCGGGCCGACCGACTATGGCTACACCTTC. It encodes CASSKGGPTDYGYTF. The rearrangement uses TRBV7-2 and TRBJ1-2; no definite D call. Germline CDR1 reads SGHTA; CDR2 reads FQGNSA. V shed 5 bases and J shed 3 bases, with 16 bases lying between them. The length of the CDR3 is 15 residues.

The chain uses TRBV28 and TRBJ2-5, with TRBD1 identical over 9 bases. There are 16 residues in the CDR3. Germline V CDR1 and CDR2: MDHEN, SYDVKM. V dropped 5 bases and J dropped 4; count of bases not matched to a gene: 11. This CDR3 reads CASSLHGQGRGETQYF. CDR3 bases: TGTGCCAGCAGTCTCCATGGACAGGGGAGGGGAGAGACCCAGTACTTC.

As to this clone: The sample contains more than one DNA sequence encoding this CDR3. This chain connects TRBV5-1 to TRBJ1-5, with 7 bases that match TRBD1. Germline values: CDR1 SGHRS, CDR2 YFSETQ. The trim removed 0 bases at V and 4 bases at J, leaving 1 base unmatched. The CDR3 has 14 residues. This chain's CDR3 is CASSLEQGNQPQHF. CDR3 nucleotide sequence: TGCGCCAGCAGCTTGGAACAGGGGAATCAGCCCCAGCATTTT.

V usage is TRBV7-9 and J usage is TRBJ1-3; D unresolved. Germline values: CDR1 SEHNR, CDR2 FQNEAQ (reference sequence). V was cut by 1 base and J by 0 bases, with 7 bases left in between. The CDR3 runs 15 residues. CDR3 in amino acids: CASSLVGSSGNTIYF. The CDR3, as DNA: TGTGCCAGCAGCTTAGTTGGCAGCTCTGGAAACACCATATATTTT.

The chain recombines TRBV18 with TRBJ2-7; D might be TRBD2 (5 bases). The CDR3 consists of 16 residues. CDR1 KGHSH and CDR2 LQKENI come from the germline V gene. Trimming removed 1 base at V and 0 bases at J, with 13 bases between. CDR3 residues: CASSPLAGVASYEQYF. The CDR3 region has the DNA TGTGCCAGCTCACCACTTGCCGGGGTCGCCTCCTACGAGCAGTACTTC. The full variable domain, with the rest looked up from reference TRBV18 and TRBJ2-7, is NAGVMQNPRHLVRRRGQEARLRCSPMKGHSHVYWYRQLPEEGLKFMVYLQKENIIDESGMPKERFSAEFPKEGPSILRIQQVVRGDSAAYFCASSPLAGVASYEQYFGPGTRLTVT.

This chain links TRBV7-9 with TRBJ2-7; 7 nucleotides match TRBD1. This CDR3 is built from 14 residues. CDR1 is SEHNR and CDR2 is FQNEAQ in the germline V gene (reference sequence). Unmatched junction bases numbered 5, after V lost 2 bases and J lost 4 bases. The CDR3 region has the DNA TGTGCCAGCAGCTTATCACGGGACAGATACGAGCAGTACTTC. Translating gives CASSLSRDRYEQYF.

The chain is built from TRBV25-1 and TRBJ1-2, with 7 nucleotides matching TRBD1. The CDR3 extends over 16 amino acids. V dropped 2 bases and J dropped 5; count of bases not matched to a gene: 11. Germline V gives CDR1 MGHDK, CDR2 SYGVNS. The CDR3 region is CASSENPRQGRYGYTF. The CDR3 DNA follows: TGTGCCAGCAGTGAAAATCCCCGACAGGGTCGATATGGCTACACCTTC.

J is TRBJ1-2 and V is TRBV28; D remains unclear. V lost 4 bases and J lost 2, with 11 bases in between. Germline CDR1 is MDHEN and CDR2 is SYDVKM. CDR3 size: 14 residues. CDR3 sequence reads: CASSSGSGNYGYTF. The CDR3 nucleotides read TGTGCCAGCAGTTCAGGTTCTGGGAACTATGGCTACACCTTC.

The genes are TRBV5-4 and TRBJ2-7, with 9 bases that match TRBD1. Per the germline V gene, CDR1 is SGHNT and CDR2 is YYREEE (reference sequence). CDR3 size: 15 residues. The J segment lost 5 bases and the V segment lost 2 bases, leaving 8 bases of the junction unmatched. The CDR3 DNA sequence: TGTGCCAGCAGCTTTCAAACAGGGGGCCTGGACGAGCAGTACTTC. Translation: CASSFQTGGLDEQYF. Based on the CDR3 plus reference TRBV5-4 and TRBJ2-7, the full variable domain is ETGVTQSPTHLIKTRGQQVTLRCSSQSGHNTVSWYQQALGQGPQFIFQYYREEENGRGNFPPRFSGLQFPNYSSELNVNALELDDSALYLCASSFQTGGLDEQYFGPGTRLTVT.

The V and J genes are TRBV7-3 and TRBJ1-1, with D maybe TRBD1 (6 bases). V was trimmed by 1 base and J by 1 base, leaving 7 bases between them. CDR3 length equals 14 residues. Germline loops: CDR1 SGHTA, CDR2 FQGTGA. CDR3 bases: TGTGCCAGCAGCTTAAGGGGGGCGAACACTGAAGCTTTCTTT. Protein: CASSLRGANTEAFF. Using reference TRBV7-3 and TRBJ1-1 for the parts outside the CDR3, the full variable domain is GAGVSQTPSNKVTEKGKYVELRCDPISGHTALYWYRQSLGQGPEFLIYFQGTGAADDSGLPNDRFFAVRPEGSVSTLKIQRTERGDSAVYLCASSLRGANTEAFFGQGTRLTVV.

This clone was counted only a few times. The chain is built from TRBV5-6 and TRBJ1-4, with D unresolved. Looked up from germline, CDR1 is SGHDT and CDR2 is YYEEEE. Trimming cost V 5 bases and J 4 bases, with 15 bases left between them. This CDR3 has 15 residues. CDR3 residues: CASSLYGSHNEKLFF. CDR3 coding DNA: TGTGCCAGCAGTTTATACGGGAGCCATAATGAAAAACTGTTTTTT.